Below, one TCR beta chain is given with its context. The antigen remains undetermined. This specimen belongs to a study of T cells expressing NK-cell markers. Study-wide background: Eight donors were sequenced, of whom seven were HCMV-seropositive, while the remaining one was HCMV-seronegative.

It was by 5'RACE template switching with UMIs that TCR beta cDNA was made. TCRdb reanalyzed the 5' RACE reads, giving one entry per CDR3 protein sequence and no DNA. The table lists about 460,000 distinct CDR3 sequences. Whole-study findings and limits: Roughly 6 donors showed dominant NKG2C+ clonotypes comprising about 1.0-7.0% of their CD8+ T cells. For a handful of donors, these clonotypes were likewise the leading ones in the CD3+CD56-NKG2C+ fraction.

The sample consisted of blood T cells: a sorted CD56 or NKG2C T cell subset, CD4+ or CD8+ T cells, or bulk PBMC T cells (not recorded which). The sequence derives from a woman between 50 and 59 years old in good health.

The CDR3 protein is CASSSGQDTQYF. This chain uses TRBV9 with TRBJ2-3. Germline lookup yields CDR1 SGDLS and CDR2 YYNGEE. The CDR3 length is 12 residues.